This entry features one T cell receptor beta chain sequence. This receptor's antigen is unknown. No much larger clonotype is one base removed from it; base qualities were not supplied. Library prep was done by the immunoSEQ multiplex PCR assay. The deep sequencing platform assayed about 10^5 TCR templates per sample. Genomic DNA extracted from sorted T cells was the material used for TCRbeta CDR3 sequencing. The authors' pipeline ran thus. The R programming language was used for the clonal analysis of the TCRbeta CDR3 data. Alloreactive CD4+ and CD8+ clones were identified by comparing unstimulated samples to CFSE-low samples taken after the reaction. Regulatory or non-regulatory origin was assigned to alloreactive CD4+ clones by matching of sequences to sorted unstimulated Treg and non-Treg repertoires. TCRdb's version of the immuneACCESS table is confined to in-frame rearrangements and falls short of the full clone set. An unresolved V gene accounts for under half of the shortfall where checked; the remainder is of unknown origin. The V and J calls and the clone size are those of that table, but D and trimming were determined from the DNA. Counted in this sample were around 100,000 clones; approximately 91% of them appeared once. The biggest ten clones account for about 11% of the sample.

TCRbeta CDR3 sequencing was performed on sorted unstimulated T cells and on proliferating T cells recovered from mixed lymphocyte reactions. Fresh whole blood from 9 to 10 HLA-typed healthy donors served as the source for isolating PBMCs. Unstimulated CD4+ non-regulatory T cells were FACS-sorted to map the origin of alloreactive clones. This specimen belongs to a study of siplizumab effects on memory and regulatory T cells (dated by TCRdb to between 2017 and 2020). General notes on the study: The effect of the anti-CD2 antibody siplizumab on alloreactive T-cell subsets was examined in allogeneic mixed lymphocyte reactions constructed from human PBMCs.

General conclusions and limits of the study: Sequences below about 10^-5 frequency were poorly captured, so only a minor fraction of alloreactive clones could be mapped to unstimulated subsets. Greater diversity appeared to be present in unstimulated naive T cells than in memory T cells, and a substantial contribution to the alloresponse seemed to be made by naive cells. About 80-96% of proliferating CD4+ or CD8+ clones could not be given a naive or memory phenotype. The cumulative frequency of alloreactive sequences traceable to unstimulated CD4+ memory T cells was significantly reduced by siplizumab. Whether proliferating Tregs from siplizumab cultures were suppressive was not functionally confirmed. Among mappable alloreactive CD4+ clones, the Treg-derived fraction averaged around 69% with siplizumab versus around 25% in control reactions.

The germline V gene (reference sequence) sets CDR1 to LNHNV and CDR2 to YYDKDF. The CDR3, from cysteine to phenylalanine, totals 14 residues. Only CDR3 DNA is held: 42 bases, read in frame from base 1. V is cut by 1 base and J by 6 bases, and the space between the germline ends is 9 bases. Sequenced input: non-Treg CD4+ T cells sorted from blood. Taken with the paper, the label for cell subset or site translates to: FACS-sorted unstimulated CD4+ non-regulatory T cells. The chain uses TRBV15 and TRBJ2-2; tentative D gene TRBD2, with 5 bases matching. This receptor was taken from a human donor in good health. CDR3 loop: CATSRAMEAGELFF. The nucleotide sequence is given as TGTGCCACCAGCAGAGCGATGGAGGCCGGGGAGCTGTTTTTT. Here the CDR3 is joined to the reference TRBV15 and TRBJ2-2 genes, and the full variable domain is: DAMVIQNPRYQVTQFGKPVTLSCSQTLNHNVMYWYQQKSSQAPKLLFHYYDKDFNNEADTPDNFQSRRPNTSFCFLDIRSPGLGDTAMYLCATSRAMEAGELFFGEGSRLTVL.